This TCR beta chain stems from a study of cytomegalovirus exposure and HLA in healthy donors. Clones were sequenced by immunoSEQ multiplex PCR, and TCRdb holds only the in-frame ones, with some missing. The sample records about 150,000 clones, about 86% being singletons. The CDR3 runs to 13 residues. Looked up from germline, CDR1 is KGHSH and CDR2 is LQKENI. Trimming took 3 bases from V and 6 from J; bases not matched to a gene: 2. The TCR was taken from a human donor in good health. The rearrangement links TRBV18 to TRBJ1-5, with 7 bases identical to TRBD1. The specimen sequenced was PBMCs. The CDR3 loop is CASSPRGRQPQHF. The CDR3 nucleotides are TGTGCCAGCTCACCGAGGGGGCGTCAGCCCCAGCATTTT.